This T cell receptor beta chain was profiled in a study of shared clonotypes between healthy human individuals. Some clones are missing from TCRdb's copy, which holds only in-frame ones; the method was immunoSEQ multiplex PCR. The sample shows about 1 million clones, around three quarters of them seen only once. Only a few counts were recorded for this clone. Sequence at one end of the junction differs from germline and may be a read error. Input material: memory CD4+ T cells from PBMCs. Subset: CD45RA-negative fraction. This clonotype originated in a young man in good health. Some clones in this sample may be carry-over from other donors' samples.

CDR3 coding DNA: TGTGCCAGCACCTTAGGGGGGCGGACTGAAGCTTTCTTT. Its translation is CASTLGGRTEAFF. V gene TRBV7-9 combines with J gene TRBJ1-1; weak D call: TRBD1 (6 bases). This CDR3 has 13 residues. Per germline, CDR1 SEHNR and CDR2 FQNEAQ (reference sequence).